This T cell receptor beta chain originates from a study of shared clonotypes between healthy human individuals. On the study more broadly: The plates for each donor numbered three CD4 naive, three CD4 memory, two CD8 naive and one CD8 memory.

TCRdb keeps only in-frame clones here, not all; method: immunoSEQ multiplex PCR. The table lists some 2,500,000 clones, approximately 93% of them singletons. CD4+ cells yielded CD45RA+ naive and CD45RA-negative memory subsets. The CDR3 runs 15 residues. Trimming removed 0 bases from V and 5 bases from J, with 14 bases in between. Germline V gene sequence: CDR1 SGDLS, CDR2 YYNGEE. This receptor was obtained from a man younger than 30 in good health. Some clones in this sample may be carry-over from other donors' samples. The V and J genes are TRBV9 and TRBJ2-5; perhaps D is TRBD1 or TRBD2 (6 bases each). Sequences were obtained from naive CD4+ T cells from PBMCs. Regarding subset: CD45RA+ positively selected. CDR3: CASSVAGARGETQYF. The CDR3 nucleotides are TGTGCCAGCAGCGTAGCAGGGGCGCGGGGCGAGACCCAGTACTTC.